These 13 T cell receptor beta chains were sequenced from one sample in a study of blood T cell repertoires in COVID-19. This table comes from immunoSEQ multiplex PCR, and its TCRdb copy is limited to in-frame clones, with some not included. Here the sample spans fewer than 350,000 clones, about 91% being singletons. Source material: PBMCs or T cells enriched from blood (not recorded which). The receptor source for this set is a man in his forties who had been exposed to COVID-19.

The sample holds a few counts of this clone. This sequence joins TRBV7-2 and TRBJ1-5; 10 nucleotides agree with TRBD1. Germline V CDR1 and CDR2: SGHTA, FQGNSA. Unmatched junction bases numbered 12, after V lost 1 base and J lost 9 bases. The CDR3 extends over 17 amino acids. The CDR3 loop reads CASSLVAATGGWWPQHF. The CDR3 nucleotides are TGTGCCAGCAGCTTAGTGGCGGCGACAGGGGGCTGGTGGCCCCAGCATTTT.

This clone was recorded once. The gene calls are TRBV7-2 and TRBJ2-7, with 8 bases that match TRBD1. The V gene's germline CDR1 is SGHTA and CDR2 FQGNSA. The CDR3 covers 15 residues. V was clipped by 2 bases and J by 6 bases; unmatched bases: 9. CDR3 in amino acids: CASSLFRTGQREQYF. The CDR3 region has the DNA TGTGCCAGCAGCTTATTCCGGACAGGGCAACGCGAGCAGTACTTC.

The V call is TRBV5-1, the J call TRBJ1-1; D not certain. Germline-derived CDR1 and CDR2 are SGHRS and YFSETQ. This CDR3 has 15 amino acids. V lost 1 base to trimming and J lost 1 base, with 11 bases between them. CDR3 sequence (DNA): TGCGCCAGCAGCTTGATCCCTGGGCAGAACACTGAAGCTTTCTTT. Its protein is CASSLIPGQNTEAFF.

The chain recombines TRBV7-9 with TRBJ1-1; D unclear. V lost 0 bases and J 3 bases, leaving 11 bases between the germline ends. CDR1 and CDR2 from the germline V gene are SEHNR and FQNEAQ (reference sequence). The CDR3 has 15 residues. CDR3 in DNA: TGTGCCAGCAGCTTAGCGAGCGCCGACTACACTGAAGCTTTCTTT. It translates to CASSLASADYTEAFF.

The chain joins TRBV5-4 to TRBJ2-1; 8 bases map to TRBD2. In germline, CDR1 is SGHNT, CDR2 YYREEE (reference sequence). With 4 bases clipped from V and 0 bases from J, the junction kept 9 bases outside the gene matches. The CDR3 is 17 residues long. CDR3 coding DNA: TGTGCCAGCAGCACTCCCACCGGGACTAGCTCCTACAATGAGCAGTTCTTC. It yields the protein CASSTPTGTSSYNEQFF. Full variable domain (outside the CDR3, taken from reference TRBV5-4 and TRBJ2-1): ETGVTQSPTHLIKTRGQQVTLRCSSQSGHNTVSWYQQALGQGPQFIFQYYREEENGRGNFPPRFSGLQFPNYSSELNVNALELDDSALYLCASSTPTGTSSYNEQFFGPGTRLTVL.

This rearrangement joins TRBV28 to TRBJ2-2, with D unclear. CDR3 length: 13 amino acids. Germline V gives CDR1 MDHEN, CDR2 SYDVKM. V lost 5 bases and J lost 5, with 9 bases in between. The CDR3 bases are TGTGCCAGCAGTACCGAGTTAACCGGGGAGCTGTTTTTT. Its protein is CASSTELTGELFF.

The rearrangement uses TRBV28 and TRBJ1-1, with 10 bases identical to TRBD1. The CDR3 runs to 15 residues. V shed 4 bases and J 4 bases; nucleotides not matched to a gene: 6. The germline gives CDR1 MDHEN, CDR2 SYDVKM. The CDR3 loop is CASSSSRQGATEAFF. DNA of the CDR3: TGTGCCAGCAGTTCGTCTCGACAGGGGGCCACTGAAGCTTTCTTT.

The CDR3 region is CASSLEGLEEKLFF. In DNA form, the CDR3 reads TGTGCCAGCAGTTTGGAGGGTCTAGAAGAAAAACTGTTTTTT. The genes are TRBV28 and TRBJ1-4, with D unclear. Germline CDR1 and CDR2: MDHEN and SYDVKM. V was cut by 3 bases and J by 8 bases, with 13 bases left in between. CDR3 length equals 14 residues.

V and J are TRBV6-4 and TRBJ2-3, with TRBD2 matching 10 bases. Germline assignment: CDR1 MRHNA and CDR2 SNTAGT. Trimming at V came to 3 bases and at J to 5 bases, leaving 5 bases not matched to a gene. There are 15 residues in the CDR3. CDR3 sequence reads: CASSETSGLKDTQYF. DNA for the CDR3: TGTGCCAGCAGTGAGACTAGCGGGTTGAAAGATACGCAGTATTTT.

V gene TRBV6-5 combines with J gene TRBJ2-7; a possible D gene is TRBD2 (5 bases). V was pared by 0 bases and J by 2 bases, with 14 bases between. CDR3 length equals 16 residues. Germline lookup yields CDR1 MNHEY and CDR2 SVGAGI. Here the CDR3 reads CASSYSSAGRTYEQYF. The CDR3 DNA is TGTGCCAGCAGTTACTCGAGCGCGGGCCGAACCTACGAGCAGTACTTC.

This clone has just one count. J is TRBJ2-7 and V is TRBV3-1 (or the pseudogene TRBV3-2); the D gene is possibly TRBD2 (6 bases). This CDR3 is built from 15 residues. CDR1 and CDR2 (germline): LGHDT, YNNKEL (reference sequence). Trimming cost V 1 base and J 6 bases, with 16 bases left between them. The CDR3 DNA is TGTGCCAGCAGCCAAGGGACTACTCCCTGGGTCGAGCAGTACTTC. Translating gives CASSQGTTPWVEQYF.

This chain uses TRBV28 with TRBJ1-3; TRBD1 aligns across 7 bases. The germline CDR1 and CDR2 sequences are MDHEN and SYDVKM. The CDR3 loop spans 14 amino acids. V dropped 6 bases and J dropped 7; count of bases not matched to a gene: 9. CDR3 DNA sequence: TGTGCCAGCAGCCTCACAGGGGATTGGAACACCATATATTTT. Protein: CASSLTGDWNTIYF.

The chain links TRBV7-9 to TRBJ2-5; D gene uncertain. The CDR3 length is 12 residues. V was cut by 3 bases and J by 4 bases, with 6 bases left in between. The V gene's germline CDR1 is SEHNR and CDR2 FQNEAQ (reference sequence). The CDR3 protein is CASSFRVETQYF. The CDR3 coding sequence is TGTGCCAGCAGCTTCCGAGTAGAGACCCAGTACTTC.